The 21 T cell receptor beta chains presented below share a single source sample, sequenced in a study of control samples from healthy donors and cancer patients (dated by TCRdb to between 2020 and 2021). Library creation used the immunoSEQ multiplex PCR assay. Imported from immuneACCESS, the table was reduced by TCRdb to in-frame sequences with V and J called. These copies leave out some clones; in studies compared against another copy, an unresolved V gene accounts for under half, and the cause of the remainder is not known. In all, the sample holds 90,000 to 130,000 clones, and roughly 90% of those were seen once. The ten largest clonotypes hold approximately 3.7% of the sample. The sample consisted of PBMCs. The receptor source for this set is a woman between 55 and 75 years old with lung cancer.

The CDR3: CATSRYPKRGNTEAFF. Here the CDR3 DNA reads TGTGCCACCAGCCGATATCCCAAGCGGGGAAACACTGAAGCTTTCTTT. The chain uses TRBV24-1 and TRBJ1-1; D call uncertain. The CDR3 runs to 16 residues. V was trimmed by 7 bases and J by 2 bases, leaving 19 bases between them. Germline V gives CDR1 KGHDR, CDR2 SFDVKD.

This clone appeared a single time. This chain links TRBV12-3 or TRBV12-4 with TRBJ2-2, with D unresolved. CDR3 length: 13 amino acids. V dropped 3 bases and J dropped 6 bases, with 8 bases sitting between them. For the CDR3, the DNA is TGTGCCAGCAGTTTGGGGATTGCCGGGGAGCTGTTTTTT. It encodes CASSLGIAGELFF.

This sequence joins TRBV18 and TRBJ1-2, with 7 bases lining up with TRBD1. CDR1 is KGHSH, CDR2 LQKENI, per germline. The CDR3 loop spans 14 amino acids. Losses at the gene ends were 3 bases for V and 5 bases for J; bases not matched to a gene: 6. The CDR3 DNA is TGTGCCAGCTCACCGCAGGGGGAGGAGTATGGCTACACCTTC. Amino acid sequence: CASSPQGEEYGYTF. Looking up the rest from reference TRBV18 and TRBJ1-2 gives the full variable domain: NAGVMQNPRHLVRRRGQEARLRCSPMKGHSHVYWYRQLPEEGLKFMVYLQKENIIDESGMPKERFSAEFPKEGPSILRIQQVVRGDSAAYFCASSPQGEEYGYTFGSGTRLTVV.

This clone has more than one count but fewer than ten. V is TRBV6-2 or TRBV6-3 and J is TRBJ1-5, with a possible D match to TRBD1 (5 bases). CDR1 is MNHEY and CDR2 is SVGEGT in the germline V gene. Trimming stripped 2 bases from V and 6 bases from J, with 8 bases between. This CDR3 comprises 13 residues. The CDR3 sequence: CASSYPGTQPQHF. The CDR3 DNA reads TGTGCCAGCAGTTACCCTGGGACTCAGCCCCAGCATTTT.

This chain links TRBV19 with TRBJ2-2, with 9 bases fitting TRBD1. Germline lookup yields CDR1 LNHDA and CDR2 SQIVND (reference sequence). J lost 1 base, V lost 9 bases, and 3 bases had no gene match. This CDR3 contains 14 residues. The CDR3 DNA reads TGTGCCAGCGCGGACAGGGGGAACACCGGGGAGCTGTTTTTT. Its translation is CASADRGNTGELFF.

The chain links TRBV18 to TRBJ1-5; D is unclear. This CDR3 is built from 15 residues. V gave up 2 bases and J gave up 7 bases, with 15 bases separating them. Germline assignment: CDR1 KGHSH and CDR2 LQKENI. The CDR3 coding sequence is TGTGCCAGCTCACCAGTAGGAGGAGGGAAACAGCCCCAGCATTTT. Translation gives CASSPVGGGKQPQHF. Supplemented by reference TRBV18 and TRBJ1-5, the full variable domain reads NAGVMQNPRHLVRRRGQEARLRCSPMKGHSHVYWYRQLPEEGLKFMVYLQKENIIDESGMPKERFSAEFPKEGPSILRIQQVVRGDSAAYFCASSPVGGGKQPQHFGDGTRLSIL.

CDR3 bases: TGTGCCAGCAGCCGCAGGGGGGGGATCGACACTGAAGCTTTCTTT. Protein: CASSRRGGIDTEAFF. The chain combines TRBV6-2 or TRBV6-3 with TRBJ1-1; TRBD1 agrees at 7 bases. Trimming removed 6 bases from V and 3 bases from J; junction bases left unmatched: 10. Germline CDR1 reads MNHEY; CDR2 reads SVGEGT. This CDR3 contains 15 residues.

The genes are TRBV7-2 and TRBJ2-3; the D is unclear. The CDR3 totals 17 residues. The germline gives CDR1 SGHTA, CDR2 FQGNSA. Trimming took 0 bases from V and 0 from J, leaving 13 bases between them. CDR3 nucleotides: TGTGCCAGCAGCTTAGCTTTAGTCCTGCGGAGCACAGATACGCAGTATTTT. Protein product: CASSLALVLRSTDTQYF.

The chain employs TRBV6-1 and TRBJ2-5; D not certain. The CDR3 is made up of 14 amino acids. Germline lookup yields CDR1 MNHNS and CDR2 SASEGT. Trimming removed 1 base at V and 5 bases at J, with 11 bases between. For the CDR3, the DNA is TGTGCCAGCAGTGAAGGCCTAGTTATGGAGACCCAGTACTTC. Translating it yields CASSEGLVMETQYF.

The chain carries TRBV18 and TRBJ2-7, with D unclear. Per germline, CDR1 KGHSH and CDR2 LQKENI. The V end was cut by 1 base, the J end by 6 bases, with 10 bases between. This CDR3 comprises 13 residues. The CDR3 bases are TGTGCCAGCTCACCACTGCAGGACGCCGAGCAGTACTTC. The encoded protein is CASSPLQDAEQYF.

Details on this clone: Distinct nucleotide sequences in the sample also encode this CDR3. This chain's CDR3 is CASSQGHLSGNTIYF. CDR3 sequence (DNA): TGTGCCAGCTCACAGGGCCACCTCTCTGGAAACACCATATATTTT. The chain couples TRBV18 to TRBJ1-3, with D unclear. The germline CDR1 and CDR2 sequences are KGHSH and LQKENI. The germline V and J ends were trimmed by 4 bases and 0 bases, with 10 bases remaining between them. The length of the CDR3 is 15 residues.

The J gene is TRBJ1-5, the V gene TRBV6-5; D uncertain. Germline CDR1 is MNHEY and CDR2 is SVGAGI. CDR3 length: 13 amino acids. Trimming removed 6 bases from V and 4 bases from J, with 10 bases in between. The CDR3 sequence: CASRLEANQPQHF. The CDR3 DNA follows: TGTGCCAGCAGACTAGAAGCGAATCAGCCCCAGCATTTT.

The chain combines TRBV4-2 with TRBJ1-3; D remains unclear. CDR1 is LGHNA and CDR2 is YNFKEQ in the germline V gene. Trimming took off 1 base at V and 0 bases at J, with 13 bases between the two ends. This CDR3 contains 17 residues. The CDR3 loop reads CASSQVKFGISGNTIYF. In DNA, the CDR3 is TGTGCCAGCAGCCAAGTGAAATTTGGAATCTCTGGAAACACCATATATTTT.

The rearrangement uses TRBV5-1 and TRBJ2-7; a weak D match, TRBD2 (5 bases). The CDR3 runs 15 residues. Germline V lookup: CDR1 SGHRS, CDR2 YFSETQ. V was cut by 1 base and J by 3 bases, with 14 bases left in between. The DNA of the CDR3 is TGCGCCAGCAGCTTGTCAGTAGCGCTGTACTACGAGCAGTACTTC. Translated: CASSLSVALYYEQYF.

In nucleotides, the CDR3 is TGTGCCAGCAGTTCTGGGATCTGGGATGGCTACACCTTC. Amino acid sequence: CASSSGIWDGYTF. The genes are TRBV6-6 and TRBJ1-2; D is unresolved. V was cut by 4 bases and J by 6 bases, with 12 bases left in between. Germline CDR1 and CDR2: MNHNY and SVGAGI (reference sequence). The CDR3 is 13 residues long.

The chain joins TRBV27 to TRBJ2-7; 7 nucleotides align to TRBD1. Per the germline V gene, CDR1 is MNHEY and CDR2 is SMNVEV (reference sequence). The ends lost 1 base at V and 4 bases at J; junction bases unmatched: 4. The CDR3 is 14 amino acids. Written as DNA, the CDR3 is TGTGCCAGCAGTTTATTGCAGGGGGAGTACGAGCAGTACTTC. This translates into CASSLLQGEYEQYF.

The chain joins TRBV5-1 to TRBJ2-5; D unresolved. Germline V gene lookup returns CDR1 SGHRS and CDR2 YFSETQ. Deletions cut 5 bases from V and 2 bases from J, with 16 bases between. The CDR3 totals 15 residues. The DNA for the CDR3 is TGCGCCAGCAGTACTGGCCCCGGGTCACAAGAGACCCAGTACTTC. This encodes CASSTGPGSQETQYF.

This clone has a single count. The chain joins TRBV4-1 to TRBJ2-1, with 12 bases fitting TRBD2. V dropped 4 bases and J dropped 7; count of bases not matched to a gene: 2. CDR3 length: 14 residues. The germline CDR1 and CDR2 sequences are MGHRA and YSYEKL. CDR3 DNA: TGCGCCAGCAGCCGACTAGCGGGAGTGAATGAGCAGTTCTTC. Its translation: CASSRLAGVNEQFF.

The gene calls are TRBV5-6 and TRBJ1-6; 8 nucleotides align to TRBD1. V was pared by 0 bases and J by 5 bases, with 1 base of the junction left unmatched. This CDR3 has 15 amino acids. Germline V CDR1 and CDR2: SGHDT, YYEEEE. DNA of the CDR3: TGTGCCAGCAGCTTGGGACAGGGGAATAATTCACCCCTCCACTTT. Its protein is CASSLGQGNNSPLHF.

The chain combines TRBV5-5 with TRBJ1-3; D call uncertain. Trimming shortened V by 4 bases and J by 5 bases, and 13 bases separated the two germline ends. The CDR3 is 14 residues long. Germline V gene lookup returns CDR1 SGHKS and CDR2 YYEKEE (reference sequence). As DNA, the CDR3 is TGTGCCAGCAGCGGAGGTGAAGTGAGAAACACCATATATTTT. The encoded protein is CASSGGEVRNTIYF.

The chain has TRBV20-1 and TRBJ2-3; D is possibly TRBD2 (6 bases). V was cut by 3 bases and J by 0 bases, with 13 bases left in between. The CDR3 has 15 residues. In germline, CDR1 is DFQATT, CDR2 SNEGSKA (reference sequence). DNA for the CDR3: TGCAGTGCTAGTCTGTCTAGCGAAAGCACAGATACGCAGTATTTT. It translates to CSASLSSESTDTQYF.